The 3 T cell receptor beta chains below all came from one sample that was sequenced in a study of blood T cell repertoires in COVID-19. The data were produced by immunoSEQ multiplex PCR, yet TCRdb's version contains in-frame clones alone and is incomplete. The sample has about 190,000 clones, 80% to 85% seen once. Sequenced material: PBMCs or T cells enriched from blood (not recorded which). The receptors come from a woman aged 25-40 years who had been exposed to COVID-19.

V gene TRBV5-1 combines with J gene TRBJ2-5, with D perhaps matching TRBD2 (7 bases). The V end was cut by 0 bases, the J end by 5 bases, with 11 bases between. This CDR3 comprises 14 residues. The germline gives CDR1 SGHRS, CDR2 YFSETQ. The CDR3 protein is CASSLVWGGETQYF. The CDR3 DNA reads TGCGCCAGCAGCTTGGTTTGGGGGGGCGAGACCCAGTACTTC.

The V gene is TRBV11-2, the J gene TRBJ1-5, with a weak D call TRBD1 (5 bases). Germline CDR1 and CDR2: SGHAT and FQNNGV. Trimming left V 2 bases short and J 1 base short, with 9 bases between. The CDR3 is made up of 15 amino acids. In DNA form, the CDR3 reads TGTGCCAGCAGCTTACAGGGTCACAGCAATCAGCCCCAGCATTTT. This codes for CASSLQGHSNQPQHF. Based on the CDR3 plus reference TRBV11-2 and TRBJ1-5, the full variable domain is EAGVAQSPRYKIIEKRQSVAFWCNPISGHATLYWYQQILGQGPKLLIQFQNNGVVDDSQLPKDRFSAERLKGVDSTLKIQPAKLEDSAVYLCASSLQGHSNQPQHFGDGTRLSIL.

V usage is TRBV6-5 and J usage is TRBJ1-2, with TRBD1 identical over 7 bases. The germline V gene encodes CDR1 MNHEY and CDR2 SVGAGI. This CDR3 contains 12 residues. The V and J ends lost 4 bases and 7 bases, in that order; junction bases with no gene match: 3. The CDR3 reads CASSSRGVGYTF. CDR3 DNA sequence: TGTGCCAGCAGTTCCAGGGGGGTTGGCTACACCTTC.